This T cell receptor (beta chain) was sequenced during a study of PD-1 blockade in classical Hodgkin lymphoma. Of note for this clone: Its antigen remains unknown.

The method was immunoSEQ multiplex PCR; TCRdb's version includes in-frame clones alone and lacks a portion of them. The table lists 90,000 to 100,000 clones, roughly 92% of them singletons. V gave up 5 bases and J gave up 8 bases, with 18 bases separating them. Germline CDR1 and CDR2: MNHNS and SASEGT. This CDR3 is built from 14 residues. Notes on the study in general: Diminished baseline TCR diversity has been reported in newly diagnosed patients relative to healthy donors. Exclusion applied to patients who initiated nivolumab less than 1 year following ASCT. The diversity seen at baseline in complete responders resembled that of newly diagnosed patients.

All trial patients relapsed after autologous stem cell transplantation. This TCR was recovered from a human donor with classical Hodgkin lymphoma. The chain employs TRBV6-1 and TRBJ1-2; maybe TRBD1 (6 bases). The sequencing used peripheral blood mononuclear cells (PBMCs), collected at baseline. The CDR3 bases are TGTGCCAGCAGTTTACTGGACAGACCCGGCGGCTACACCTTC. This gives the protein CASSLLDRPGGYTF.